Included here is one T cell receptor beta chain sequence, with context. There is no known antigen for this receptor. No quality values exist for individual bases; no much larger clone is one base distant. Healthy HIV-negative adults with no recently reported acute infections or vaccinations were included as donors. Every donor was a Caucasian adult residing in Nashville, Tennessee, USA. CD4+ T cells were enriched by magnetic negative selection, after which naive cells were positively selected on CD45RA and the negative fraction was taken as the memory subset. After blood collection by leukapheresis, PBMCs were isolated using Ficoll-Histopaque density gradient centrifugation and then cryopreserved in the vapor phase of liquid nitrogen. Analytical flow cytometry was used to check the purity and quantity of each magnetically sorted T cell population. From each sorted fraction, genomic DNA was isolated and quantified by UV absorbance on a Nanodrop 2000c.

CDR1 and CDR2 were assigned from the germline V gene as SQVTM and ANQGSEA. A distance of 11 bases separates the germline ends of V and J, which lose 6 bases and 2 bases respectively. Spanning cysteine to phenylalanine, the CDR3 consists of 13 amino acids. The sequence is cut down to CDR3 DNA, 39 bases in frame from base 1. Using the deep immunoSEQ assay, multiplex PCR amplified TCR CDR3 regions from genomic DNA. For each cell subset, the extracted genomic DNA was distributed evenly across all wells of several immunoSEQ 96-well plates, and each plate served as one replicate. For sorted subsets, about 200 ng genomic DNA, equal to 25,000 to 35,000 T cell genomes, was loaded into each replicate PCR. The purified libraries were quantified using a Qubit 3.0 fluorometer, sized with a Bioanalyzer 2100, and then quantified again using the KAPA Library Quantification kit. Each immunoSEQ 96-well plate was sequenced on its own single-read 150-cycle Illumina NextSeq 550 flow cell. The original pipeline was this. Because only junctional sequences without quality scores were contained in the immunoSEQ output, filtering matching that applied to full-length reads could not be performed. Sequences were annotated with PyIR, a Python wrapper for IgBLAST v1.9, using IMGT germline references to assign V/J genes and CDR3. Reads were removed for weak V/J assignments (E-value above 1e-6), missing CDR3, stop codons, out-of-frame junctions, or ambiguous translated residues. V3J clonotypes were defined by identical inferred V gene, J gene, and CDR3 amino acid sequence. The percentage overlap between two repertoires was calculated by dividing the number of shared unique clonotypes by the size of the smaller repertoire. RTK rarefaction, the Chao1 estimator, and Recon v2.1 estimates of unobserved clonotypes were used to assess repertoire richness. For all TCRbeta clonotypes obtained by the gDNA method from a handful of donors, generation probabilities were computed with OLGA. Not all clones reach the TCRdb copy of this immuneACCESS table, which keeps in-frame sequences only. Checked studies attribute under half of the gap to unresolved V genes and leave the rest unexplained. V and J calls and clone size are as listed in that table; D and trimming were resolved from the DNA. This sample holds 2 million or so clones; over 85% were observed only once. The leading ten clones occupy more than 0.1% of the sample.

This sample is part of a study of shared clonotypes between healthy human individuals (dated by TCRdb to 2018 to 2020). Regarding the study in general: Three men and a couple of women, aged 18 to 49 years, made up the cohort. To increase sequencing depth and limit assay-specific biases, different laboratories used diverse techniques to prepare libraries and sequence TCR repertoires. For each donor, CD4 naive and CD4 memory were each given three plates, CD8 naive was given two plates, and CD8 memory was given one plate. Each donor's leukapheresis produced roughly between about 0.8 and 10 billion PBMCs. To estimate repertoire size and how much clonotype sharing occurs between individuals, the study deeply sequenced the blood TCR repertoires of roughly 5 healthy adults.

Overall results and qualifications from the work: Rarefaction of sorted-subset datasets indicated incomplete sequencing despite the large sequencing depth. Pairwise subsampling led to the expectation that sequencing depth would affect the degree of clonotype sharing among donors. Sampling was limited to blood, and TCR repertoires in tissue likely differ from TCR repertoires in blood. The small number of donors limited the genetic and exposure-history diversity represented. Naive subsets generally had larger estimated clonotype richness than memory subsets. Compared with non-shared clonotypes, clonotypes shared by all four sorted-subset donors had higher generation probabilities. About 5% of naive CD4, 3.5% of naive CD8, 2.3% of memory CD4, and approximately 0.4% of memory CD8 clonotypes were shared across a few donors.

The chain links TRBV29-1 with TRBJ2-1; the D gene is possibly TRBD1 or TRBD2, each agreeing over 6 bases. Sequencing was carried out using naive CD4+ T cells sorted from blood. The label giving this sample's cell subset or site can be read as: CD45RA+ positively selected. This sequence was found in a man younger than 35 in good health. The DNA sequence reads TGCAGCGTGGGGGGCGTTCCCTACAATGAGCAGTTCTTC. It codes for CSVGGVPYNEQFF.